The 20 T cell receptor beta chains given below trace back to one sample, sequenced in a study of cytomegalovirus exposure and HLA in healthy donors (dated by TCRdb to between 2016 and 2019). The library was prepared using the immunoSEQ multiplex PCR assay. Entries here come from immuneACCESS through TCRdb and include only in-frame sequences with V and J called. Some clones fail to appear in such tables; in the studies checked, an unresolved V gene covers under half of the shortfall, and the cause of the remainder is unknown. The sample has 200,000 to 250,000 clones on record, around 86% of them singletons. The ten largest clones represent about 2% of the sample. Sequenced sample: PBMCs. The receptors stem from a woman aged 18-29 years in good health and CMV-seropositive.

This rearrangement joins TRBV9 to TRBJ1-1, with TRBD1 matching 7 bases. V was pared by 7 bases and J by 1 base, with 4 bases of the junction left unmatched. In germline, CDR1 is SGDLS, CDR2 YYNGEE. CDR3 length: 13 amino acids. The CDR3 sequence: CASGQGGNTEAFF. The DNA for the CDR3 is TGTGCCAGCGGGCAGGGGGGGAACACTGAAGCTTTCTTT.

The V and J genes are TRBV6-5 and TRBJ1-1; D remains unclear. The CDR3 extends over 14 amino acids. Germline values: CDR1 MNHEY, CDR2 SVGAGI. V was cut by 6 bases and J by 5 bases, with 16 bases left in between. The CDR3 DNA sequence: TGTGCCAGCAGCATTCCCGGGATACGGACTGAAGCTTTCTTT. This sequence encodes CASSIPGIRTEAFF.

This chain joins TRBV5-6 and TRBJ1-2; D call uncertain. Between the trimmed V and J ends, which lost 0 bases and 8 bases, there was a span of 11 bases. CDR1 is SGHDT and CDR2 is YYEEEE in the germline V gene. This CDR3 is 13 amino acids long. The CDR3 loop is CASSLVPKQGYTF. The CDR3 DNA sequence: TGTGCCAGCAGCTTGGTCCCGAAACAGGGCTACACCTTC.

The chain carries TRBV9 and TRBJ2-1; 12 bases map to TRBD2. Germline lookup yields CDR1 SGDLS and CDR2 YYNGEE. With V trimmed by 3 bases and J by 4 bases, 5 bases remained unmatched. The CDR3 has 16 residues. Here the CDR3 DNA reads TGTGCCAGCAGCGACCTCACTAGCGGGAGGTACAATGAGCAGTTCTTC. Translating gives CASSDLTSGRYNEQFF.

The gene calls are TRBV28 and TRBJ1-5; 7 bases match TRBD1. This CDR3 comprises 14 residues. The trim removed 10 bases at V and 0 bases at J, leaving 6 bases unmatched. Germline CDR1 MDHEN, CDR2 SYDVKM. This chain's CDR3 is CATGQGDSNQPQHF. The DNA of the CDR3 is TGTGCCACCGGGCAGGGGGATAGCAATCAGCCCCAGCATTTT.

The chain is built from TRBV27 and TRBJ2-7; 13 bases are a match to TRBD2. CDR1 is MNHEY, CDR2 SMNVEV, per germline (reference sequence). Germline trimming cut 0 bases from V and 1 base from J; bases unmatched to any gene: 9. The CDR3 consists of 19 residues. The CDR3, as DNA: TGTGCCAGCAGTTTATCTGTGATGGGACTAGCGGGACAATCCTACGAGCAGTACTTC. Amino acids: CASSLSVMGLAGQSYEQYF.

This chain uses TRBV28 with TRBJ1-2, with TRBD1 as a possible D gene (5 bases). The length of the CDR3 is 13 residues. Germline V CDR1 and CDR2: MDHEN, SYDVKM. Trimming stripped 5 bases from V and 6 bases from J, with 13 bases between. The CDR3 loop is CASSKTVRHGYTF. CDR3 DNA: TGTGCCAGCAGTAAGACAGTCCGCCATGGCTACACCTTC.

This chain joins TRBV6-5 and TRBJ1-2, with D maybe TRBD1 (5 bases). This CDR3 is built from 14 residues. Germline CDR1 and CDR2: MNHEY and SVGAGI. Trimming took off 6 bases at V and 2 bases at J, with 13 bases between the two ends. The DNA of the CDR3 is TGTGCCAGCAGCCATTTTTGGGGCAACTATGGCTACACCTTC. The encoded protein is CASSHFWGNYGYTF.

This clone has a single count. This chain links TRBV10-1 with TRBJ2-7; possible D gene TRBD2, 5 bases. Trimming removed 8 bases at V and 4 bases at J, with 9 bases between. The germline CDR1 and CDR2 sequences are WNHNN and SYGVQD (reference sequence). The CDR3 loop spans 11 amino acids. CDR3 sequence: CASSGGYEQYF. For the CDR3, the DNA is TGCGCCAGCTCGGGCGGGTACGAGCAGTACTTC.

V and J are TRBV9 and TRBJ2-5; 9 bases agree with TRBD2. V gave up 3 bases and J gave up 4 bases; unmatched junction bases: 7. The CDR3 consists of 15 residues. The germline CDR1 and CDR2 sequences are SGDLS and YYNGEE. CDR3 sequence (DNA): TGTGCCAGCAGCGCTACGGGACTAGCAGTAGAGACCCAGTACTTC. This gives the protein CASSATGLAVETQYF.

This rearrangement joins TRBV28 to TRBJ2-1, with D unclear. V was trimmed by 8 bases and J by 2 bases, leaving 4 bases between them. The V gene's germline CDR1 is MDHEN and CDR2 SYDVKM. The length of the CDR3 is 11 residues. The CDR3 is CASGPYNEQFF. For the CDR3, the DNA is TGTGCCAGCGGCCCCTACAATGAGCAGTTCTTC.

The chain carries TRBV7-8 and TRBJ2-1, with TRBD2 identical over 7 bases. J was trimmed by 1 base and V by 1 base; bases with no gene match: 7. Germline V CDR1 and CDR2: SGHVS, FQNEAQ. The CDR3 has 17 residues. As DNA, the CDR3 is TGTGCCAGCAGCTTAGAGGCGGGAGTTAGTTCCTACAATGAGCAGTTCTTC. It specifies CASSLEAGVSSYNEQFF.

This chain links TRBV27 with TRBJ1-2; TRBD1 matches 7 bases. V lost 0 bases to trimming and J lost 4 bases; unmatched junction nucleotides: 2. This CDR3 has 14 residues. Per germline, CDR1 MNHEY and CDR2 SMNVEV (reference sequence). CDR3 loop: CASSLSGGGYGYTF. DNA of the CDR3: TGTGCCAGCAGTTTATCAGGGGGCGGCTATGGCTACACCTTC.

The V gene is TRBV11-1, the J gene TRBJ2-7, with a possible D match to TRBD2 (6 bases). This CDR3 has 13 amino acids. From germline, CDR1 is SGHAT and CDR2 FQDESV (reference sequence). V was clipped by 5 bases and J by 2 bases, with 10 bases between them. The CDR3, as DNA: TGTGCCAGCAGCCGCGGGACTCCCTACGAGCAGTACTTC. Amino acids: CASSRGTPYEQYF.

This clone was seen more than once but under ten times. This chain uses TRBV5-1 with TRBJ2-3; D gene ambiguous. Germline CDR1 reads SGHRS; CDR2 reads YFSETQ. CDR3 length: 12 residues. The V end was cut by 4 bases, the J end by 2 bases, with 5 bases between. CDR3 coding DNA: TGCGCCAGCAGCCTTCCCACAGATACGCAGTATTTT. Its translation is CASSLPTDTQYF.

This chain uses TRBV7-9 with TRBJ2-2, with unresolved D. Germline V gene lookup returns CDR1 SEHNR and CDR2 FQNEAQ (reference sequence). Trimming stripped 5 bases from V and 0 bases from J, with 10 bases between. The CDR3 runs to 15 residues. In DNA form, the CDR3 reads TGTGCCAGCAGCCACGCGCGGACGAACACCGGGGAGCTGTTTTTT. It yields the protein CASSHARTNTGELFF.

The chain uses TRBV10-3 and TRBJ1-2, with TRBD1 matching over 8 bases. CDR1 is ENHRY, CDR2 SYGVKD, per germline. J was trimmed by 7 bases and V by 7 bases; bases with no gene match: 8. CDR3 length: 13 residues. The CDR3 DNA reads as TGTGCCATCAATTCGGACAGGGAGGGTGGCTACACCTTC. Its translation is CAINSDREGGYTF.

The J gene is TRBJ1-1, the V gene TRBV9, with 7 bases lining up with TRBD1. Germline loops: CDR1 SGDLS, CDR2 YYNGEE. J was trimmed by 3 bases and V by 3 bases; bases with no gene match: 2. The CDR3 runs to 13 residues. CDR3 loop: CASSGGTDTEAFF. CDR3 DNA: TGTGCCAGCAGCGGAGGGACAGACACTGAAGCTTTCTTT.

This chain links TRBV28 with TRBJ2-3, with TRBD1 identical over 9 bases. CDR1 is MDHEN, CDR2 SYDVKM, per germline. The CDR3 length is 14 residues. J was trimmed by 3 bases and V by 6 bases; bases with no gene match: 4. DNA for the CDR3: TGTGCCAGCAGGACCGGGACAGGGACAGATACGCAGTATTTT. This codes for CASRTGTGTDTQYF. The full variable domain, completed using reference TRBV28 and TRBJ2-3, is DVKVTQSSRYLVKRTGEKVFLECVQDMDHENMFWYRQDPGLGLRLIYFSYDVKMKEKGDIPEGYSVSREKKERFSLILESASTNQTSMYLCASRTGTGTDTQYFGPGTRLTVL.

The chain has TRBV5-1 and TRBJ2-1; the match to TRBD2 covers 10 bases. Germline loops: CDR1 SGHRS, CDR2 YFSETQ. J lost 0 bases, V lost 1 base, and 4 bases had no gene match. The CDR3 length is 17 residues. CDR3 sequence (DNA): TGCGCCAGCAGCTTGCCTAGCGGGAGTGACTCCTACAATGAGCAGTTCTTC. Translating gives CASSLPSGSDSYNEQFF.